The present T cell receptor beta chain was sequenced within a study of cytomegalovirus exposure and HLA in healthy donors. Across the study: The approximately 120 validation repertoires were reported in a later analysis to have been generated on the same platform as the roughly 670 first-cohort repertoires. Study-wide findings and caveats: Confirmation was obtained in vitro that three CMV-associated chains are specific for CMV antigens. Altogether, 160 or so TCR beta chains were recorded as cytomegalovirus-associated. Generally TCR sequences proved uncommon, though certain public TCRs appeared in numerous donors.

The method was immunoSEQ multiplex PCR; TCRdb's version includes in-frame clones alone and lacks a portion of them. The data hold about 130,000 clones, with roughly nine tenths observed a single time. On this clone: Its antigen is currently unknown.

V dropped 5 bases and J dropped 3 bases, with 13 bases sitting between them. CDR3 length: 14 amino acids. CDR1 MGHRA and CDR2 YSYEKL come from the germline V gene. Material for sequencing was PBMCs. V is TRBV4-1 and J is TRBJ2-5; the D gene is possibly TRBD2 (6 bases). The TCR comes from a young man in good health and CMV-seronegative. The CDR3: CASSYGGNEETQYF. Written as DNA, the CDR3 is TGCGCCAGCAGCTACGGGGGTAACGAAGAGACCCAGTACTTC.